Listed here is a single TCR beta chain. CDR1 MNHEY and CDR2 SMNVEV come from the germline V gene (reference sequence). The CDR3 has 13 amino acids. V was clipped by 1 base and J by 5 bases, with 9 bases between them. Generated by immunoSEQ multiplex PCR, the TCRdb table keeps only in-frame clones and is missing some. The data show roughly 100,000 clones, roughly 89% seen once. This entry belongs to a study of control samples from healthy donors and cancer patients. This chain joins TRBV27 and TRBJ2-7; D is unclear. Sequences were obtained from blood. The origin of this receptor is a man aged 25 to 45 in good health. As DNA, the CDR3 is TGTGCCAGCAGTTTATTACGGGTGGACGAGCAGTACTTC. Translated, it gives CASSLLRVDEQYF.